This TCR beta chain came from a study of T cells after yellow fever vaccination. Germline-derived CDR1 and CDR2 are SGHDT and YYEEEE. The CDR3 runs to 17 residues. With V trimmed by 2 bases and J by 0 bases, 1 base remained unmatched. TCRdb reprocessed the 5' RACE reads with MiXCR, giving one entry per CDR3 protein. The repertoire holds approximately 160,000 distinct CDR3 sequences, 6.2% seen once, with about 2.8% in the top ten. This clonotype has ten or more counts. The material sequenced was CD4+ T cells sorted from PBMCs, taken on the day of the first yellow fever vaccination. The chain combines TRBV5-6 with TRBJ2-6; 11 bases are a match to TRBD2. This clonotype originated in a man aged 18 to 29 who received the YFV17D yellow fever vaccine. CDR3 DNA sequence: TGTGCCAGCAGCTTTAGCGGGGGGGCCTCTGGGGCCAACGTCCTGACTTTC. Encoded protein: CASSFSGGASGANVLTF.